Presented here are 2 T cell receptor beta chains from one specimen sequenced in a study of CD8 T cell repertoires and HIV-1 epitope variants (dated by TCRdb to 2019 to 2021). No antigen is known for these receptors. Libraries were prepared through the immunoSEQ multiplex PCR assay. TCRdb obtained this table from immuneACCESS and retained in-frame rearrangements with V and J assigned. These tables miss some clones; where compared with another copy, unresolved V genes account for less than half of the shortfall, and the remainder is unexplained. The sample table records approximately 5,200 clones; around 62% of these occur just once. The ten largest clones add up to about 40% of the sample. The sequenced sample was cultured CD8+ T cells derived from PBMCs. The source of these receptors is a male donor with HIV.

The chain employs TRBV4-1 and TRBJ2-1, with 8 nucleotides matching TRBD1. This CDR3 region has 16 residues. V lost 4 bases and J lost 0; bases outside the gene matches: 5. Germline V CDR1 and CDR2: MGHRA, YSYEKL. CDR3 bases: TGCGCCAGCAGCCCTGACAGGGGTAGCTCCTACAATGAGCAGTTCTTC. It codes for CASSPDRGSSYNEQFF.

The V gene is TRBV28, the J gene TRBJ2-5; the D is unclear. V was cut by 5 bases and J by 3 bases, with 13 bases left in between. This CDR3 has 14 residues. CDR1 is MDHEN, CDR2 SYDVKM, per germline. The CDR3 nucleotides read TGTGCCAGCAGTGCCGACGCGAGAGAAGAGACCCAGTACTTC. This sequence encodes CASSADAREETQYF.